This T cell receptor beta chain came from a study of regulatory T cells in long-lasting Graves disease. Study-wide results and limits: Researchers reported studying only peripheral blood, not thyroid tissue. Whereas 1,000 or so public clonotypes were shared by new patients, persistent patients shared more, at over 2,500.

V was pared by 10 bases and J by 0 bases, with 5 bases of the junction left unmatched. The length of the CDR3 is 14 residues. Germline lookup yields CDR1 MNHNS and CDR2 SASEGT. Combining iRepertoire HTBI primers with Arm-PCR of CDR3 regions, the authors built TCR beta libraries. TCRdb reanalysed the multiplex PCR reads using MiXCR and keeps one entry per CDR3 protein. The sample lists about 300,000 distinct CDR3 sequences, over 15% seen once, with 35% to 45% in the top ten. Concerning this clonotype: Antigen: not known.

The sample's time point: newly diagnosed GD, antithyroid drugs for less than 3 months. Researchers made the TCR library from RNA that was extracted from PBMCs. In each case, Graves' disease was diagnosed per American Thyroid Association guidelines. An approximately 9-milliliter sample of peripheral blood was drawn into EDTA tubes. The source material was peripheral blood mononuclear cells (PBMCs), sampled at new diagnosis, from a patient treated with antithyroid drugs. The receptor comes from a female donor with Graves disease. The genes are TRBV6-1 and TRBJ2-1; TRBD1 aligns across 8 bases. CDR3 sequence reads: CATAGQGSYNEQFF. The CDR3 DNA is TGTGCCACAGCCGGACAGGGCTCCTACAATGAGCAGTTCTTC.